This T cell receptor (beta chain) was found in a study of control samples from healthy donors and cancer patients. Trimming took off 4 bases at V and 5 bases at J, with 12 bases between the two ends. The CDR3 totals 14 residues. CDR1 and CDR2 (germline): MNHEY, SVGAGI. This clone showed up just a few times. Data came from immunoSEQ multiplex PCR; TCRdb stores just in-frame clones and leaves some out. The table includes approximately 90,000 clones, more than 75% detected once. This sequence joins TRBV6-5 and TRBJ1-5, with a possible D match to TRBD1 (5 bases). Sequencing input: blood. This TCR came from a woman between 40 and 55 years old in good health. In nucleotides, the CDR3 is TGTGCCAGCAGTTCTCCAGGGTTGGATCAGCCCCAGCATTTT. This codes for CASSSPGLDQPQHF.